Presented here are 9 T cell receptor beta chains from one specimen sequenced in a study of control samples from healthy donors and cancer patients. Libraries were prepared by immunoSEQ multiplex PCR; TCRdb keeps only in-frame clonotypes and omits some of them. Found here are tens of thousands of clones, 90% to 95% of them singletons; the top ten hold approximately 12%. Sequencing was performed on PBMCs. These receptors came from a middle-aged man with lung cancer.

This chain joins TRBV6-6 and TRBJ1-2; D ambiguous. CDR3 size: 11 residues. From germline, CDR1 is MNHNY and CDR2 SVGAGI (reference sequence). V lost 6 bases and J lost 7, with 9 bases in between. The CDR3 region is CASSPVGGYTF. CDR3 nucleotides: TGTGCCAGCAGCCCGGTCGGTGGCTACACCTTC.

The rearrangement joins TRBV10-3 to TRBJ1-4; possible D gene TRBD1, 6 bases. The CDR3 has 15 amino acids. Germline V gene data show CDR1 as ENHRY and CDR2 as SYGVKD. The V end lost 0 bases, the J end lost 8 bases, and 13 bases lay between the germline ends. The CDR3 coding sequence is TGTGCCATCAGTGAGTCACAGGGCGGTAGGGAAAAACTGTTTTTT. Translating gives CAISESQGGREKLFF.

The chain recombines TRBV7-3 with TRBJ1-1; 8 positions match TRBD1. This CDR3 spans 13 amino acids. Germline CDR1 and CDR2: SGHTA and FQGTGA. The V and J ends lost 4 bases and 4 bases, in that order; junction bases with no gene match: 2. DNA of the CDR3: TGTGCCAGCAGCTCCGGACAGGGCACTGAAGCTTTCTTT. Translating gives CASSSGQGTEAFF. Based on the CDR3 plus reference TRBV7-3 and TRBJ1-1, the full variable domain is GAGVSQTPSNKVTEKGKYVELRCDPISGHTALYWYRQSLGQGPEFLIYFQGTGAADDSGLPNDRFFAVRPEGSVSTLKIQRTERGDSAVYLCASSSGQGTEAFFGQGTRLTVV.

This sequence joins TRBV5-6 and TRBJ2-2; D is possibly TRBD2 (5 bases). V dropped 5 bases and J dropped 6 bases, with 14 bases sitting between them. This CDR3 region has 14 residues. Germline CDR1 and CDR2: SGHDT and YYEEEE. The CDR3 sequence is CASRRRAPPGELFF. The CDR3 DNA follows: TGTGCCAGCAGGCGGCGGGCTCCACCCGGGGAGCTGTTTTTT.

The chain joins TRBV30 to TRBJ1-6, with TRBD1 matching over 8 bases. The CDR3 spans 16 residues. Losses at the gene ends were 3 bases for V and 4 bases for J; bases not matched to a gene: 8. Germline V CDR1 and CDR2: GTSNPN, SVGIG (reference sequence). As DNA, the CDR3 is TGTGCCTGGAGGCCCCGGGACAGGAGATATAATTCACCCCTCCACTTT. Translation: CAWRPRDRRYNSPLHF.

The chain carries TRBV11-3 and TRBJ1-5, with a possible D match to TRBD1 (5 bases). Trimming shortened V by 8 bases and J by 3 bases, and 23 bases separated the two germline ends. The CDR3 is 17 amino acids. Germline V lookup: CDR1 SGHNT, CDR2 YENEEA. This CDR3 is CASRGGWVGIYNQPQHF. DNA for the CDR3: TGTGCCAGCCGCGGGGGGTGGGTGGGTATATACAATCAGCCCCAGCATTTT.

The chain combines TRBV28 with TRBJ1-2; tentatively, D is TRBD1 (6 bases). V lost 7 bases, J lost 6 bases, and 24 bases lay in between. The CDR3 covers 16 residues. CDR1 MDHEN and CDR2 SYDVKM come from the germline V gene. The CDR3 coding sequence is TGTGCCAGCAAGACCCCTGGGGCAGGGGATCGCGATGGCTACACCTTC. Amino acid sequence: CASKTPGAGDRDGYTF.

The chain carries TRBV7-8 and TRBJ2-7; D is unresolved. Trimming shortened V by 1 base and J by 2 bases, and 15 bases separated the two germline ends. Germline CDR1 and CDR2: SGHVS and FQNEAQ. The CDR3 contains 16 residues. In DNA form, the CDR3 reads TGTGCCAGCAGCTTAGTCACGGCTAACCGCGCCTACGAGCAGTACTTC. It codes for CASSLVTANRAYEQYF. The entire variable domain, with the rest obtained from reference TRBV7-8 and TRBJ2-7, is as follows: GAGVSQSPRYKVAKRGQDVALRCDPISGHVSLFWYQQALGQGPEFLTYFQNEAQLDKSGLPSDRFFAERPEGSVSTLKIQRTQQEDSAVYLCASSLVTANRAYEQYFGPGTRLTVT.

V gene TRBV29-1 combines with J gene TRBJ1-1; D gene unclear. Germline V gene lookup returns CDR1 SQVTM and CDR2 ANQGSEA. Trimming took off 4 bases at V and 4 bases at J, with 13 bases between the two ends. The length of the CDR3 is 13 residues. The CDR3 reads CSVGEIDSTEAFF. In DNA, the CDR3 is TGCAGCGTTGGGGAAATCGATAGCACTGAAGCTTTCTTT.